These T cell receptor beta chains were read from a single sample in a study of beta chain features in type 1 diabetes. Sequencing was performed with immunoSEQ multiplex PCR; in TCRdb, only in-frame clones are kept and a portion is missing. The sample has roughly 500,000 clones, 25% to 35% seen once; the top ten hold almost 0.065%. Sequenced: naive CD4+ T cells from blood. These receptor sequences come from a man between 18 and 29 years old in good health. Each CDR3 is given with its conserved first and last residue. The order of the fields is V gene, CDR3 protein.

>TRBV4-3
CASSPSWGQGYEQYF
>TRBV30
CAWSVEGFEAFF
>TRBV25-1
CASRNQGDTEAFF
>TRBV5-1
CASSLAFGGQGENNEQFF
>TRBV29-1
CSVPRGLAGSYEQYF
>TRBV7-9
CASSPRLAGGKDTQYF
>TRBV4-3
CASSQEKAALNEQFF
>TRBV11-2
CASSLDLANYEQYF
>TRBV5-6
CASSLSTDTQYF
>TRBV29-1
CSVEVLRGQGVSYNEQFF
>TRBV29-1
CSVGEGRVTGELFF
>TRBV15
CATSRVPSGTYQAFF
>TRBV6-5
CASRYDGGSTDTQYF
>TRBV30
CAWSVETENTEAFF
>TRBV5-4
CASSLYQRESTDTQYF
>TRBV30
CARQEWGYGYTF